This T cell receptor beta chain was captured by sequencing in a study of OX40 agonist ivuxolimab in advanced cancers. Study-wide context: Every 2 weeks, patients got intravenous ivuxolimab at one of six dose levels (0.01-10 mg/kg). Of the patients, three showed partial responses, one with hepatocellular carcinoma and two with cutaneous melanoma.

Repertoires were generated with immunoSEQ multiplex PCR, while TCRdb's copy carries only in-frame clones and drops some. This sample carries fewer than 95,000 clones, under 90% of them seen once, and the ten largest clones take 6.6%. The CDR3 has 17 amino acids. Per germline, CDR1 MDHEN and CDR2 SYDVKM. Trimming stripped 3 bases from V and 10 bases from J, with 24 bases between. General study findings and limits: Low normalized T-cell clonal expansion was additionally recorded for some nonresponders.

About this clone itself: What it recognizes is unknown.

Material: CD4+ or CD8+ T cells sorted from blood, obtained in a trial of the OX40 agonist ivuxolimab. This sequence joins TRBV28 and TRBJ1-4; perhaps TRBD1 as D (6 bases). This clonotype was sampled from an adult with an advanced solid tumor such as melanoma, head and neck, liver or kidney cancer. CDR3 sequence: CASSFRGRGIMTGKLFF. CDR3 nucleotides: TGTGCCAGCAGTTTTAGAGGGAGGGGGATAATGACTGGAAAACTGTTTTTT.